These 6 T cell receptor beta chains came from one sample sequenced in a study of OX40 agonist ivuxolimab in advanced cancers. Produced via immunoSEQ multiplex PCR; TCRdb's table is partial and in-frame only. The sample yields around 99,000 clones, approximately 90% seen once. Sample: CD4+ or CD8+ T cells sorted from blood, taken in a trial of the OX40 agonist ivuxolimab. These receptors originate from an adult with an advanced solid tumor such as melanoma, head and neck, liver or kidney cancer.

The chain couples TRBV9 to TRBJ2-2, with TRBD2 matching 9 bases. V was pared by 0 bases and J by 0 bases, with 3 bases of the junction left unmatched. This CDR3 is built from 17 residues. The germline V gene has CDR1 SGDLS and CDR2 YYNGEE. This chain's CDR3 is CASSVVAGVSNTGELFF. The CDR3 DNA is TGTGCCAGCAGCGTAGTAGCGGGGGTTTCGAACACCGGGGAGCTGTTTTTT.

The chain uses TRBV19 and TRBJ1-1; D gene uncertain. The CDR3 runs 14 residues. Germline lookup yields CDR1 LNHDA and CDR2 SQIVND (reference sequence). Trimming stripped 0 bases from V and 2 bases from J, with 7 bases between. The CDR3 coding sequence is TGTGCCAGTAGTATAGAGGGTCTTAACACTGAAGCTTTCTTT. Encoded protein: CASSIEGLNTEAFF.

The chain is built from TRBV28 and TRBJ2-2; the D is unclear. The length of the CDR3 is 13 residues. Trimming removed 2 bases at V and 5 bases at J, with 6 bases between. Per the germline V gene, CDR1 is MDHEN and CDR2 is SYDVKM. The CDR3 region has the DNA TGTGCCAGCAGTTTAAGAGAAACCGGGGAGCTGTTTTTT. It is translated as CASSLRETGELFF.

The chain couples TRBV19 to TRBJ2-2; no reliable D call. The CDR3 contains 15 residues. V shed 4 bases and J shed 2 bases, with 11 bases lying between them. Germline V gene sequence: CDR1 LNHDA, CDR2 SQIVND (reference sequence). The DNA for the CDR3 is TGTGCCAGTAGTACCCCCGGGCGAAACACCGGGGAGCTGTTTTTT. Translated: CASSTPGRNTGELFF.

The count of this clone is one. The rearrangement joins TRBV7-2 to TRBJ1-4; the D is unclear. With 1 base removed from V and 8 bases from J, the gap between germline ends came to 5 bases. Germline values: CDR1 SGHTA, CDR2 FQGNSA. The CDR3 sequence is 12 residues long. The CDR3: CASSLVREKLFF. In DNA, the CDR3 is TGTGCCAGCAGCTTAGTAAGAGAAAAACTGTTTTTT.

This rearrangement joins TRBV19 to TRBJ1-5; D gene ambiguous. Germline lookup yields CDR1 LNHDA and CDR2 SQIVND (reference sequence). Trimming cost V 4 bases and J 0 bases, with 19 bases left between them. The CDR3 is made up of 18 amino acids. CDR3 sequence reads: CASSKHVGRSTSNQPQHF. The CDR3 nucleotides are TGTGCCAGTAGTAAACACGTCGGCCGGTCAACTAGCAATCAGCCCCAGCATTTT.